This TCR beta chain was retrieved from a study of T cell responses to AZD1222 COVID-19 vaccine. General observations from the study: A mostly white British donor set with more females was recruited, and clonal diversity was possibly underestimated.

This table comes from immunoSEQ multiplex PCR, and its TCRdb copy is limited to in-frame clones, with some not included. Among roughly 44,000 clones, around 80% were seen once, and the ten largest hold roughly half. Per germline, CDR1 SNHLY and CDR2 FYNNEI. The junction had 7 bases not matched to a gene; V was cut back by 6 bases and J by 8 bases. The CDR3 spans 14 residues. In regard to this clone: The antigen is undetermined.

This rearrangement joins TRBV2 to TRBJ1-2, with 12 bases lining up with TRBD1. The sequenced sample was peripheral blood, obtained on day 0 of AZD1222 vaccination. The clonotype comes from an adult in good health. In DNA form, the CDR3 reads TGTGCCAGCAGGGGACAGGGGGCGCTGGCCGGCTACACCTTC. This encodes CASRGQGALAGYTF.